The 32 T cell receptor beta chains given below trace back to one sample, sequenced in a study of cytomegalovirus exposure and HLA in healthy donors. The PCR ran on 60 Vbeta and 13 Jbeta primers. The assay was immunoSEQ multiplex PCR, and TCRdb's table has in-frame clones only and misses some. There are around 130,000 clones in the sample; 61% occur only once, and around 1.9% lies in the top ten. The sequencing sample was made of PBMCs. These TCRs come from a male donor in good health and CMV-seronegative.

CDR3 amino acids: CANQDRGLEETQYF. The CDR3 region has the DNA TGTGCCAATCAGGACAGGGGGCTCGAAGAGACCCAGTACTTC. V gene TRBV15 combines with J gene TRBJ2-5, with TRBD1 identical over 11 bases. Germline V lookup: CDR1 LNHNV, CDR2 YYDKDF (reference sequence). CDR3 size: 14 residues. V trimming: 10 bases; J trimming: 3 bases; junction bases outside the gene matches: 7.

The rearrangement links TRBV6-4 to TRBJ2-4, with 11 bases that match TRBD2. The germline V gene encodes CDR1 MRHNA and CDR2 SNTAGT. This CDR3 has 19 residues. The V segment lost 0 bases and the J segment 0 bases; nucleotides outside the gene matches: 7. The CDR3 reads CASSDSGSGGAVAKNIQYF. Here the CDR3 DNA reads TGTGCCAGCAGTGACTCTGGTAGCGGGGGGGCCGTAGCCAAAAACATTCAGTACTTC.

V and J are TRBV5-4 and TRBJ2-6; D is undetermined. V was cut by 4 bases and J by 0 bases, with 5 bases left in between. Germline CDR1 SGHNT, CDR2 YYREEE (reference sequence). The CDR3 consists of 14 residues. The CDR3 region has the DNA TGTGCCAGCAGCCCCAGCTCTGGGGCCAACGTCCTGACTTTC. Encoded protein: CASSPSSGANVLTF.

This clone occurred a few times. The chain couples TRBV6-5 to TRBJ1-1, with a tentative D call TRBD1 (5 bases). This CDR3 comprises 13 residues. Looked up from germline, CDR1 is MNHEY and CDR2 is SVGAGI. V was cut by 5 bases and J by 6 bases, with 13 bases left in between. CDR3 DNA: TGTGCCAGCAGTACGACGGGGGGGGCTGAAGCTTTCTTT. Encoded protein: CASSTTGGAEAFF.

The chain employs TRBV5-1 and TRBJ2-1, with 9 bases fitting TRBD1. V dropped 1 base and J dropped 8; count of bases not matched to a gene: 7. Germline V gives CDR1 SGHRS, CDR2 YFSETQ. CDR3 size: 15 residues. The CDR3 loop is CASSLFGQGSHEQFF. The CDR3 region has the DNA TGCGCCAGCAGCTTGTTTGGACAGGGGTCGCATGAGCAGTTCTTC. Looking up the rest from reference TRBV5-1 and TRBJ2-1 gives the full variable domain: KAGVTQTPRYLIKTRGQQVTLSCSPISGHRSVSWYQQTPGQGLQFLFEYFSETQRNKGNFPGRFSGRQFSNSRSEMNVSTLELGDSALYLCASSLFGQGSHEQFFGPGTRLTVL.

Remarks on this clone: One junction end does not reproduce the germline sequence, and a read error may be involved. CDR3 bases: TGTGCCAGCAGTTTGGACAGGGGAAAGGGACAGTTCTTC. Protein product: CASSLDRGKGQFF. The V gene is TRBV5-6, the J gene TRBJ2-1, with 9 bases matching TRBD1. The CDR3 is 13 amino acids. Germline V gene lookup returns CDR1 SGHDT and CDR2 YYEEEE.

This clone was seen only a few times. The chain links TRBV28 to TRBJ1-6; 7 bases align to TRBD1. The CDR3 contains 16 residues. Germline CDR1 and CDR2: MDHEN and SYDVKM. V lost 3 bases, J lost 13 bases, and 15 bases stayed unmatched. CDR3 coding DNA: TGTGCCAGCAGTTTTAGAGGGGGGACAGATGCTTCTCCCCTCCACTTT. Translated, it gives CASSFRGGTDASPLHF.

This clone was found a few times. V gene TRBV12-5 combines with J gene TRBJ2-7; 13 nucleotides align to TRBD2. V shed 6 bases, J shed 2 bases, and the junction held 4 bases outside the gene matches. Germline V gives CDR1 LGHNT, CDR2 FRNRAP. The CDR3 is made up of 15 amino acids. CDR3 amino acids: CASGLGTSGAYEQYF. CDR3 in DNA: TGTGCTAGTGGCCTAGGGACTAGCGGGGCCTACGAGCAGTACTTC.

The CDR3 nucleotides are TGCGCCAGCAGTGGGACTAGCGGGGGTCAAGAGACCCAGTACTTC. This encodes CASSGTSGGQETQYF. The V and J genes are TRBV10-1 and TRBJ2-5, with 13 bases identical to TRBD2. The CDR3 contains 15 residues. CDR1 and CDR2 from the germline V gene are WNHNN and SYGVQD (reference sequence). V shed 4 bases, J shed 2 bases, and the junction held 1 base outside the gene matches.

This clone is a singleton in its sample. The chain uses TRBV10-3 and TRBJ1-2; the D gene is possibly TRBD1 (5 bases). The germline V gene encodes CDR1 ENHRY and CDR2 SYGVKD. The CDR3 contains 12 residues. V was cut by 6 bases and J by 7 bases, with 12 bases left in between. In DNA, the CDR3 is TGTGCCATCAGCGTACGGGGGGGTGGCTACACCTTC. The encoded protein is CAISVRGGGYTF.

There are a few counts of this clone. This chain joins TRBV5-1 and TRBJ2-7; D remains unclear. Germline CDR1 SGHRS, CDR2 YFSETQ. The CDR3 loop spans 14 amino acids. The germline V and J ends were trimmed by 0 bases and 4 bases, with 11 bases remaining between them. CDR3 region: CASSLGLVTYEQYF. CDR3 DNA sequence: TGCGCCAGCAGCTTGGGACTGGTAACTTACGAGCAGTACTTC.

The chain is built from TRBV27 and TRBJ2-7, with 9 bases lining up with TRBD2. The CDR3 sequence is 10 residues long. From germline, CDR1 is MNHEY and CDR2 SMNVEV (reference sequence). CDR3 in amino acids: CARGGYEQYF. The CDR3 bases are TGTGCGCGGGGGGGGTACGAGCAGTACTTC.

V gene TRBV15 combines with J gene TRBJ1-1; 7 bases are a match to TRBD1. Germline V gives CDR1 LNHNV, CDR2 YYDKDF (reference sequence). This CDR3 is built from 16 residues. Trimming at V came to 0 bases and at J to 7 bases, leaving 11 bases not matched to a gene. CDR3 in amino acids: CATSRDPLLDRDEAFF. CDR3 sequence (DNA): TGTGCCACCAGCAGAGATCCCCTACTAGACAGGGATGAAGCTTTCTTT.

The chain employs TRBV7-7 and TRBJ1-1; tentative D call: TRBD1 (6 bases). Trimming cost V 5 bases and J 3 bases, with 10 bases left between them. Germline CDR1 is SSHAT and CDR2 is FNYEAQ (reference sequence). The CDR3 spans 13 residues. The CDR3 sequence: CASSAQGDTEAFF. The CDR3 DNA follows: TGTGCCAGCAGCGCACAGGGTGACACTGAAGCTTTCTTT. Looking up the rest from reference TRBV7-7 and TRBJ1-1 gives the full variable domain: GAGVSQSPRYKVTKRGQDVTLRCDPISSHATLYWYQQALGQGPEFLTYFNYEAQPDKSGLPSDRFSAERPEGSISTLTIQRTEQRDSAMYRCASSAQGDTEAFFGQGTRLTVV.

The V and J genes are TRBV19 and TRBJ1-4, with 8 positions matching TRBD1. V was pared by 4 bases and J by 7 bases, with 8 bases of the junction left unmatched. There are 15 residues in the CDR3. Germline assignment: CDR1 LNHDA and CDR2 SQIVND (reference sequence). The CDR3 region is CASSSRGQGPEKLFF. The DNA for the CDR3 is TGTGCCAGTAGTAGCCGTGGACAGGGACCTGAAAAACTGTTTTTT.

This chain joins TRBV5-5 and TRBJ2-3, with 9 positions matching TRBD2. The V gene's germline CDR1 is SGHKS and CDR2 YYEKEE (reference sequence). This CDR3 has 20 residues. With 0 bases clipped from V and 3 bases from J, the junction kept 17 bases outside the gene matches. For the CDR3, the DNA is TGTGCCAGCAGCTTGGTCGTCCATTTTTCTAGCGGGGATAAAACAGATACGCAGTATTTT. Its translation: CASSLVVHFSSGDKTDTQYF.

This chain connects TRBV7-9 to TRBJ1-2; perhaps TRBD1 as D (6 bases). The CDR3 spans 13 residues. V was shortened by 7 bases and J by 5 bases, with 14 bases between the two germline ends. The germline CDR1 and CDR2 sequences are SEHNR and FQNEAQ (reference sequence). The CDR3 DNA reads as TGTGCCAGCACACCAGGGGCCCTATATGGCTACACCTTC. Translating gives CASTPGALYGYTF. Supplemented by reference TRBV7-9 and TRBJ1-2, the full variable domain reads DTGVSQNPRHKITKRGQNVTFRCDPISEHNRLYWYRQTLGQGPEFLTYFQNEAQLEKSRLLSDRFSAERPKGSFSTLEIQRTEQGDSAMYLCASTPGALYGYTFGSGTRLTVV.

The chain recombines TRBV7-8 with TRBJ2-7; 8 bases match TRBD2. The junction had 14 bases not matched to a gene; V was cut back by 4 bases and J by 9 bases. Germline V CDR1 and CDR2: SGHVS, FQNEAQ. CDR3 length: 15 residues. In nucleotides, the CDR3 is TGTGCCAGCAGCTCCCTCTCCGGGAGGGCTCGGGTGCAGTACTTC. Translation: CASSSLSGRARVQYF.

This clone turned up a few times. The CDR3 region has the DNA TGTGCCAGTTCCATAGCGGGGGCCTACCTTACCGGGGAGCTGTTTTTT. It encodes CASSIAGAYLTGELFF. The chain has TRBV2 and TRBJ2-2; TRBD2 agrees at 9 bases. V shed 9 bases, J shed 5 bases, and the junction held 13 bases outside the gene matches. The germline V gene encodes CDR1 SNHLY and CDR2 FYNNEI. The CDR3 has 16 residues.

The V call is TRBV7-2, the J call TRBJ1-1, with 7 bases matching TRBD1. The V gene's germline CDR1 is SGHTA and CDR2 FQGNSA. J lost 7 bases, V lost 1 base, and 6 bases had no gene match. The CDR3 has 14 amino acids. This CDR3 reads CASSLGRGLGEAFF. The CDR3 bases are TGTGCCAGCAGCTTAGGGAGGGGGCTGGGTGAAGCTTTCTTT.

CDR3 sequence (DNA): TGTGCCAGCTCACCACCGAGCGGGGGCTCCCCCTACAATGAGCAGTTCTTC. This gives the protein CASSPPSGGSPYNEQFF. The chain is built from TRBV18 and TRBJ2-1, with 8 bases aligning to TRBD2. There are 17 residues in the CDR3. Trimming cost V 0 bases and J 2 bases; bases outside gene matches: 6. Germline V gives CDR1 KGHSH, CDR2 LQKENI.

The V and J genes are TRBV7-3 and TRBJ1-4; TRBD1 aligns across 7 bases. V lost 4 bases and J lost 8; bases outside the gene matches: 13. This CDR3 comprises 16 residues. CDR1 SGHTA and CDR2 FQGTGA come from the germline V gene. The CDR3: CASSYLRTGLGEKLFF. The DNA of the CDR3 is TGTGCCAGCAGCTACCTTAGGACAGGTCTCGGAGAAAAACTGTTTTTT.

This clone was observed a single time. The sample has other DNA sequences that encode this CDR3 too. The chain couples TRBV11-2 to TRBJ1-1; the D gene is possibly TRBD1 (6 bases). CDR3 length equals 15 residues. The V gene's germline CDR1 is SGHAT and CDR2 FQNNGV. Trimming cost V 2 bases and J 2 bases, with 12 bases left between them. The DNA for the CDR3 is TGTGCCAGCAGCTTACTGACAGGAACTAACACTGAAGCTTTCTTT. As protein: CASSLLTGTNTEAFF.

This chain links TRBV7-3 with TRBJ1-1; 7 bases are shared with TRBD1. The CDR3 has 14 residues. V lost 5 bases to trimming and J lost 3 bases; unmatched junction nucleotides: 6. CDR1 SGHTA and CDR2 FQGTGA come from the germline V gene. The CDR3 sequence is CASSRQGGDTEAFF. The DNA for the CDR3 is TGTGCCAGCAGCCGACAGGGAGGAGACACTGAAGCTTTCTTT.

CDR3 in DNA: TGTGCCAGCAGCCCCCCGTCGGCGGACTATGGCTACACCTTC. It specifies CASSPPSADYGYTF. This chain connects TRBV7-9 to TRBJ1-2, with unresolved D. Trimming took off 5 bases at V and 3 bases at J, with 13 bases between the two ends. CDR1 and CDR2 from the germline V gene are SEHNR and FQNEAQ (reference sequence). The CDR3 runs 14 residues.

The chain joins TRBV5-6 to TRBJ1-1; D is ambiguous. The V end lost 1 base, the J end lost 8 bases, and 12 bases lay between the germline ends. This CDR3 region has 13 residues. Germline V gives CDR1 SGHDT, CDR2 YYEEEE. The CDR3 DNA reads TGTGCCAGCAGCTTGCCTGCGGGGTTGGAAGCTTTCTTT. Protein product: CASSLPAGLEAFF. Supplemented by reference TRBV5-6 and TRBJ1-1, the full variable domain reads DAGVTQSPTHLIKTRGQQVTLRCSPKSGHDTVSWYQQALGQGPQFIFQYYEEEERQRGNFPDRFSGHQFPNYSSELNVNALLLGDSALYLCASSLPAGLEAFFGQGTRLTVV.

A note on this clone: An end of the junction differs from the germline gene, which may be a read error. The V and J genes are TRBV2 and TRBJ1-2; TRBD1 might be the D (5 bases). The CDR3 is made up of 11 amino acids. Germline-derived CDR1 and CDR2 are SNHLY and FYNNEI. The CDR3 loop is CLSGYGYGYTF. The DNA for the CDR3 is TGCCTCTCAGGGTATGGCTATGGCTACACCTTC.

V is TRBV5-4 and J is TRBJ2-5, with D perhaps TRBD2 (5 bases). Germline V gives CDR1 SGHNT, CDR2 YYREEE (reference sequence). CDR3 length equals 16 residues. The ends were cut back, 0 bases at V and 5 bases at J, with 17 bases in the middle. This CDR3 is CASSLGGFSPGETQYF. CDR3 DNA sequence: TGTGCCAGCAGCTTGGGGGGATTTTCCCCGGGGGAGACCCAGTACTTC.

Only a few counts were recorded for this clone. This rearrangement joins TRBV5-8 to TRBJ2-5, with D maybe TRBD1 (5 bases). V was pared by 4 bases and J by 2 bases, with 12 bases between. The CDR3 is made up of 14 amino acids. CDR1 and CDR2 (germline): SGHTS, YDEGEE. CDR3 residues: CASSIRQLQETQYF. The CDR3 nucleotides read TGTGCCAGCAGCATTCGACAGCTACAAGAGACCCAGTACTTC.

The rearrangement joins TRBV19 to TRBJ2-7; possibly TRBD1 for D (6 bases). In germline, CDR1 is LNHDA, CDR2 SQIVND (reference sequence). Trimming cost V 6 bases and J 2 bases, with 14 bases left between them. This CDR3 spans 14 amino acids. The CDR3 nucleotides are TGTGCCAGTAGCACACAGGGTGGGACCTACGAGCAGTACTTC. Translation: CASSTQGGTYEQYF.

The genes are TRBV6-1 and TRBJ1-6; TRBD1 aligns across 7 bases. The CDR3 is 14 amino acids. CDR1 is MNHNS, CDR2 SASEGT, per germline. The J segment lost 10 bases and the V segment lost 3 bases, leaving 6 bases of the junction unmatched. The CDR3 DNA sequence: TGTGCCAGCAGTGAGACAGGGTTTAACTCACCCCTCCACTTT. This translates into CASSETGFNSPLHF.

The chain recombines TRBV29-1 with TRBJ2-3, with TRBD2 identical over 8 bases. There are 14 residues in the CDR3. J was trimmed by 4 bases and V by 4 bases; bases with no gene match: 7. Looked up from germline, CDR1 is SQVTM and CDR2 is ANQGSEA. CDR3 amino acids: CSVGFGGAADTQYF. The CDR3 DNA sequence: TGCAGCGTTGGGTTCGGGGGGGCGGCAGATACGCAGTATTTT.